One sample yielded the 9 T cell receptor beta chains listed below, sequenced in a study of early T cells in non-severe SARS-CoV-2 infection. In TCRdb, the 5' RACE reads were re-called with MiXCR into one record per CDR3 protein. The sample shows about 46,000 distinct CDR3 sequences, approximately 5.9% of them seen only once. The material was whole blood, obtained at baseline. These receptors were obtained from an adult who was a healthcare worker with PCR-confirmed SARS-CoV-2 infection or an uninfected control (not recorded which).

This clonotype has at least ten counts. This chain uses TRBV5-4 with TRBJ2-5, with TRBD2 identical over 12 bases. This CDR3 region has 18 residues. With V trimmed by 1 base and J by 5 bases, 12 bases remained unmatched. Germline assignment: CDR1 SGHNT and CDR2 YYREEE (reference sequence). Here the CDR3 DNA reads TGTGCCAGCAGCTTGCGGCTAGCGGGAGGGCCGGTTCGTGAGACCCAGTACTTC. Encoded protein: CASSLRLAGGPVRETQYF.

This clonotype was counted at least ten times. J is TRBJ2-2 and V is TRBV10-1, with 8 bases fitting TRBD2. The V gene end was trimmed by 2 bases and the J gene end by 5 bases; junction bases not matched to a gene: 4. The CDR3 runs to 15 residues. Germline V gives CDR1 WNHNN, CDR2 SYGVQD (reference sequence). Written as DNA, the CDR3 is TGCGCCAGCAGTGAGACTAGCGGTTGGACCGGGGAGCTGTTTTTT. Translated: CASSETSGWTGELFF.

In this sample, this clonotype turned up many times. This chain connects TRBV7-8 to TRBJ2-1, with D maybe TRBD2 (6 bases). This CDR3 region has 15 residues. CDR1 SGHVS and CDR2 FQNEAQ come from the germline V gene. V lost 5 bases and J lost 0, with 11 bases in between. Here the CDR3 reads CASSARDFSYNEQFF. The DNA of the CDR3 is TGTGCCAGCAGCGCCCGGGACTTCTCCTACAATGAGCAGTTCTTC.

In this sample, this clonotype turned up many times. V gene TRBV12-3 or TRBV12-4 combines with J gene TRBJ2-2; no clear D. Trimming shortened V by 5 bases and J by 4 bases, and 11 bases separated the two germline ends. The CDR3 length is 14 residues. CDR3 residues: CASSDQQTTGELFF. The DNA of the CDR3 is TGTGCCAGCAGTGACCAACAAACCACCGGGGAGCTGTTTTTT.

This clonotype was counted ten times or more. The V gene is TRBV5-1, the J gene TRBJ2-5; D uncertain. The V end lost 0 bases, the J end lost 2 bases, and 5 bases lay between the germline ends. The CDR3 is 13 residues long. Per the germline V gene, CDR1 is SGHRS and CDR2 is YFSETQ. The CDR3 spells CASSLGDQETQYF. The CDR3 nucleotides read TGCGCCAGCAGCTTGGGGGATCAAGAGACCCAGTACTTC.

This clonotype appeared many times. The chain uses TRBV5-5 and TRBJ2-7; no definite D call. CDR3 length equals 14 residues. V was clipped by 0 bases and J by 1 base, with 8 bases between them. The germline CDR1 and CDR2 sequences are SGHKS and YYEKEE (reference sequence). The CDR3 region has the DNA TGTGCCAGCAGCTTGGTGGCGTTTTCCTACGAGCAGTACTTC. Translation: CASSLVAFSYEQYF.

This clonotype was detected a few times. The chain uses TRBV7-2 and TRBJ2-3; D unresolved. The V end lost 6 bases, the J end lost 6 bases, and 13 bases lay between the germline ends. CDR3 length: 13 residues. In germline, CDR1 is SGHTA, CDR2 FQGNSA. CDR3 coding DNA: TGTGCCAGCAGATCGACCGCACCGGATACGCAGTATTTT. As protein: CASRSTAPDTQYF.

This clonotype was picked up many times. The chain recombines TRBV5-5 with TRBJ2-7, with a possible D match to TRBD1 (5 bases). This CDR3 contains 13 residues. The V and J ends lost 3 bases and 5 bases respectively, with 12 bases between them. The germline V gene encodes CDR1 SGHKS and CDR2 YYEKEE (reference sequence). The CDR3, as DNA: TGTGCCAGCAGCTCGGCAGGGATAAACGAGCAGTACTTC. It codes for CASSSAGINEQYF.

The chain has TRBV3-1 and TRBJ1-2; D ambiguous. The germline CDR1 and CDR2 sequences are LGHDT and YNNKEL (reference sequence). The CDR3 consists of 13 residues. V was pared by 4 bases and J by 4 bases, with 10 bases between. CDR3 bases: TGTGCCAGCAGCCTCAGACCTAGCTATGGCTACACCTTC. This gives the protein CASSLRPSYGYTF.